This T cell receptor (beta chain) was sequenced during a study of blood T cell repertoires in COVID-19. Across the whole study: Acute and convalescent COVID-19 samples came from the United States, Italy and Spain. T cells, B-cell-depleted T cells, or PBMCs provided the cDNA or gDNA that served as material.

This CDR3 has 13 residues. The ends were cut back, 8 bases at V and 7 bases at J, with 15 bases in the middle. As processed by the authors: Nucleated cell counts were estimated from reference gene primer amplification. The protocol was immunoSEQ multiplex PCR, while the TCRdb copy is restricted to in-frame clones and leaves out a portion. That table supplies the V and J calls and clone size; D and trimming were determined from the DNA. The sample contains about 81,000 clones, approximately 86% of which appear only once. The source of this sequence is a man in his 70s with acute or convalescent COVID-19. This rearrangement joins TRBV12-3 or TRBV12-4 to TRBJ2-1; tentatively, D is TRBD1 (6 bases). The sequencing input was peripheral blood. The CDR3 here is CASETGNSNEQFF. CDR3 DNA: TGTGCCAGCGAGACAGGTAACTCGAATGAGCAGTTCTTC.